The source of this T cell receptor beta chain is a study of PD-1 blockade in mismatch repair-deficient tumors. The CDR3 contains 17 residues. TCRdb's copy holds only in-frame clones and misses some; the assay was immunoSEQ multiplex PCR. The table has 75,000 to 80,000 clones, approximately 81% seen once. Broader study findings: Tumor-resident clones, often absent from pretreatment blood, expanded after pembrolizumab and then contracted.

About this clone itself: Its matching antigen is unknown.

Every patient had mismatch repair deficiency by PCR or immunohistochemistry. The TCR-sequenced patients were a few responders to pembrolizumab. The chain uses TRBV21-1 and TRBJ2-4. TRBV21-1 is a listed pseudogene. The receptor's source is an adult with mismatch repair-deficient cancer. Sequencing used peripheral blood, obtained 44 weeks after starting pembrolizumab. The CDR3 here is CASSEKGRDAGKNIQYF. DNA for the CDR3: TGTGCCAGCAGCGAAAAGGGAAGGGACGCTGGCAAAAACATTCAGTACTTC.